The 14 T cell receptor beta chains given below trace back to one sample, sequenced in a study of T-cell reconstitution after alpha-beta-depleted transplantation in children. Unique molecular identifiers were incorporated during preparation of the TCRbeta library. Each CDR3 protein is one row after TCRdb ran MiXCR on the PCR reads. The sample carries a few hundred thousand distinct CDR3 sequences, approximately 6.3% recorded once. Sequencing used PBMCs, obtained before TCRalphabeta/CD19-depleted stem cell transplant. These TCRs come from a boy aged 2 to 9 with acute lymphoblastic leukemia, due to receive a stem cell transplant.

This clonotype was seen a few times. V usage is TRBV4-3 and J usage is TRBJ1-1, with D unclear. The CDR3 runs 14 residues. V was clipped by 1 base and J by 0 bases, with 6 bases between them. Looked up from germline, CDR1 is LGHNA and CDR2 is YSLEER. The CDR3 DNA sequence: TGCGCCAGCAGCCAAGGGGTTATGAACACTGAAGCTTTCTTT. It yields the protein CASSQGVMNTEAFF.

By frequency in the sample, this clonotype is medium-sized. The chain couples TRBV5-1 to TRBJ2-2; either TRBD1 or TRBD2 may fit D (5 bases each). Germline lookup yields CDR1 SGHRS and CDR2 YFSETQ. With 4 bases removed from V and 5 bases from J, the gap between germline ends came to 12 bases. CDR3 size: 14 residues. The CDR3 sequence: CASSGQGGTGELFF. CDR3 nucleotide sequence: TGCGCCAGCAGCGGCCAGGGCGGGACCGGGGAGCTGTTTTTT. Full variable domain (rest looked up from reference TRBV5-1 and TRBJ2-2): KAGVTQTPRYLIKTRGQQVTLSCSPISGHRSVSWYQQTPGQGLQFLFEYFSETQRNKGNFPGRFSGRQFSNSRSEMNVSTLELGDSALYLCASSGQGGTGELFFGEGSRLTVL.

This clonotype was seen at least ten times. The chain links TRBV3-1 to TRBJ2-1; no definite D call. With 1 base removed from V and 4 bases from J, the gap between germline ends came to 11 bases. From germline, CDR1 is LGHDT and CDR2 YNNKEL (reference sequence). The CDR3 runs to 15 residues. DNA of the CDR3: TGTGCCAGCAGCCAAGTTTCCTTTTCGTACAATGAGCAGTTCTTC. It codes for CASSQVSFSYNEQFF.

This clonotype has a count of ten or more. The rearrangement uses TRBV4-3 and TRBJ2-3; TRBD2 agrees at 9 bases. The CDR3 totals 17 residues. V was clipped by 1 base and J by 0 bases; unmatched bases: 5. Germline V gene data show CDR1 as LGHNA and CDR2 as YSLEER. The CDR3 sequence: CASSQGLADSSTDTQYF. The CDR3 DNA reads TGCGCCAGCAGCCAAGGACTAGCGGACTCTAGCACAGATACGCAGTATTTT.

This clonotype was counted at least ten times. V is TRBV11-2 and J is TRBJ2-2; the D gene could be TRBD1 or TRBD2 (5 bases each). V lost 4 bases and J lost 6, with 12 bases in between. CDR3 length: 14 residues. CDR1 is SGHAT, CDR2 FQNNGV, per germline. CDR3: CASSSVQGPGELFF. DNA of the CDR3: TGTGCCAGCAGCTCCGTCCAGGGACCCGGGGAGCTGTTTTTT. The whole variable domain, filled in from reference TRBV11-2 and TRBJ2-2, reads EAGVAQSPRYKIIEKRQSVAFWCNPISGHATLYWYQQILGQGPKLLIQFQNNGVVDDSQLPKDRFSAERLKGVDSTLKIQPAKLEDSAVYLCASSSVQGPGELFFGEGSRLTVL.

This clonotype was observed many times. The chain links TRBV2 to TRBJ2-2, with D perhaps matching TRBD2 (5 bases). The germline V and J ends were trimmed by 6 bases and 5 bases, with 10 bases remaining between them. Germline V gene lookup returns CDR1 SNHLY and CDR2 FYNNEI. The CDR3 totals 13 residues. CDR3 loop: CASSGVGTGELFF. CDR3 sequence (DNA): TGTGCCAGCAGCGGGGTTGGGACCGGGGAGCTGTTTTTT.

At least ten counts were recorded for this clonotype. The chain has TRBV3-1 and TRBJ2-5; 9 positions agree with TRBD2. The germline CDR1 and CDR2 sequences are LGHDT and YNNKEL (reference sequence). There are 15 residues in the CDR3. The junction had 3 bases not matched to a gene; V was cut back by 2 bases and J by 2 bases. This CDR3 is CASSQNLAGQETQYF. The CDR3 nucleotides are TGTGCCAGCAGCCAAAACCTAGCGGGGCAAGAGACCCAGTACTTC.

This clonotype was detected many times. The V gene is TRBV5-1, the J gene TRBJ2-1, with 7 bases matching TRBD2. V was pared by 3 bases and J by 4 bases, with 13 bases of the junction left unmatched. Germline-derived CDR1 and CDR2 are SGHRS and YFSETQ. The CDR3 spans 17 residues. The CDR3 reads CASSSRSAGVLYNEQFF. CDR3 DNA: TGCGCCAGCAGCTCCCGGTCGGCGGGAGTTTTGTACAATGAGCAGTTCTTC.

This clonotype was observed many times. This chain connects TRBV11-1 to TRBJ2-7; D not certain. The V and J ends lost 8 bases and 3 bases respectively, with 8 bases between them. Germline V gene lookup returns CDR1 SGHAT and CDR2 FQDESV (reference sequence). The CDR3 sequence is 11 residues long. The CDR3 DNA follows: TGTGCCAGCGGACGCAACTACGAGCAGTACTTC. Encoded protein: CASGRNYEQYF. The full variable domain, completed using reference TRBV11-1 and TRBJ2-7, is EAEVAQSPRYKITEKSQAVAFWCDPISGHATLYWYRQILGQGPELLVQFQDESVVDDSQLPKDRFSAERLKGVDSTLKIQPAELGDSAMYLCASGRNYEQYFGPGTRLTVT.

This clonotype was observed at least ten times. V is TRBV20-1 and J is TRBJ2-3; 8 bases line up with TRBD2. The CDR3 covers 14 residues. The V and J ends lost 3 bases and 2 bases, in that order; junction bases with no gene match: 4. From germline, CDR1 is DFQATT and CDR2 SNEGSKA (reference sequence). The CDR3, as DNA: TGCAGTGCTAGTTTAGCGGGATCCACAGATACGCAGTATTTT. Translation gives CSASLAGSTDTQYF.

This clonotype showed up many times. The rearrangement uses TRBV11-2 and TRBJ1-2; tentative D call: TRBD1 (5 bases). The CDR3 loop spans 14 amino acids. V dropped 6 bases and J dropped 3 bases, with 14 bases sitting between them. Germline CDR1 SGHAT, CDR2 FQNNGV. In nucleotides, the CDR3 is TGTGCCAGCAGGCTGGGCGGGACCCACTATGGCTACACCTTC. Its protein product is CASRLGGTHYGYTF. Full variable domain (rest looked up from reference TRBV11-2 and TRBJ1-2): EAGVAQSPRYKIIEKRQSVAFWCNPISGHATLYWYQQILGQGPKLLIQFQNNGVVDDSQLPKDRFSAERLKGVDSTLKIQPAKLEDSAVYLCASRLGGTHYGYTFGSGTRLTVV.

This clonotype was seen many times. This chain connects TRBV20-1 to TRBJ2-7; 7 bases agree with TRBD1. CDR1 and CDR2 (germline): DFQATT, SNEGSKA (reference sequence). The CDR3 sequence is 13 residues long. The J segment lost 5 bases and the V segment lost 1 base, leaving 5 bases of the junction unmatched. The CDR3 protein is CSARGDRVHEQYF. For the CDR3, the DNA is TGCAGTGCTAGAGGCGACAGGGTCCACGAGCAGTACTTC.

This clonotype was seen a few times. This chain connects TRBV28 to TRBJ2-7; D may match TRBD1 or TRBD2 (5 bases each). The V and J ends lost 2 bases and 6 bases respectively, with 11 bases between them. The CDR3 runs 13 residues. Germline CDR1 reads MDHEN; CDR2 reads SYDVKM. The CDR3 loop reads CASSLLRGREQYF. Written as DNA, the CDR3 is TGTGCCAGCAGTTTACTGAGGGGACGCGAGCAGTACTTC.

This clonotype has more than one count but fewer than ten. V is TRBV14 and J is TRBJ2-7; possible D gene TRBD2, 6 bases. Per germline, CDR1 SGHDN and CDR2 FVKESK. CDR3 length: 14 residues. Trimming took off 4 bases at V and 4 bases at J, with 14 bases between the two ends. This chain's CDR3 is CASSRGLEGYEQYF. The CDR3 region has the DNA TGTGCCAGCAGCCGCGGACTGGAGGGATACGAGCAGTACTTC.